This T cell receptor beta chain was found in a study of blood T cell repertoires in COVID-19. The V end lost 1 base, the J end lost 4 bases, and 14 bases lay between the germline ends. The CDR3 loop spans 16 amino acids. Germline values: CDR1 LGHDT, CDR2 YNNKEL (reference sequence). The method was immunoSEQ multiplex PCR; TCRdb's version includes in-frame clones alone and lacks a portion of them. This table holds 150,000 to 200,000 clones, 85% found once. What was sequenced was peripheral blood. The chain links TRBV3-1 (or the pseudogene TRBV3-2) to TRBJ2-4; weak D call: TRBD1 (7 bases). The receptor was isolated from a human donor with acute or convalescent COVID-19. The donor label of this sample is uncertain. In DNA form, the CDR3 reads TGTGCCAGCAGCCAAGGGAGGAGGGACAGAAAAAACATTCAGTACTTC. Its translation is CASSQGRRDRKNIQYF.